One sample yielded the 23 T cell receptor beta chains listed below, sequenced in a study of blood T cell repertoires in COVID-19. Libraries were prepared by immunoSEQ multiplex PCR; TCRdb keeps only in-frame clonotypes and omits some of them. In the table there are around 470,000 clones, about nine tenths of which are singletons. The specimen sequenced was PBMCs or T cells enriched from blood (not recorded which). The receptors shown here come from a man between 18 and 29 years old who had recovered from COVID-19.

The J gene is TRBJ2-2, the V gene TRBV7-2; D gene ambiguous. V lost 4 bases and J lost 2, with 2 bases in between. This CDR3 is built from 12 residues. CDR1 is SGHTA, CDR2 FQGNSA, per germline. Written as DNA, the CDR3 is TGTGCCAGCAGCTCAAACACCGGGGAGCTGTTTTTT. Translating it yields CASSSNTGELFF.

The sample holds a few counts of this clone. The chain couples TRBV7-7 to TRBJ1-5; maybe TRBD1 (6 bases). The CDR3 loop spans 17 amino acids. Germline assignment: CDR1 SSHAT and CDR2 FNYEAQ (reference sequence). V gave up 6 bases and J gave up 3 bases, with 21 bases separating them. CDR3 coding DNA: TGTGCCAGCAGTCATAAGACAGGTTTCCGGAACAATCAGCCCCAGCATTTT. Amino acids: CASSHKTGFRNNQPQHF.

The V gene is TRBV19, the J gene TRBJ1-3, with D possibly being TRBD1 (5 bases). Trimming pared 8 bases from V and 3 bases from J, leaving 8 bases between. The CDR3 totals 12 residues. Germline assignment: CDR1 LNHDA and CDR2 SQIVND (reference sequence). Written as DNA, the CDR3 is TGTGCCAGTGGACACATTGGAAACACCATATATTTT. Translating it yields CASGHIGNTIYF.

This clone was detected once. The chain combines TRBV30 with TRBJ2-7; possibly TRBD2 for D (5 bases). The CDR3 has 12 residues. Germline CDR1 reads GTSNPN; CDR2 reads SVGIG (reference sequence). V was trimmed by 2 bases and J by 4 bases, leaving 9 bases between them. The CDR3 here is CAWSLAWYEQYF. CDR3 nucleotide sequence: TGTGCCTGGAGTCTAGCATGGTACGAGCAGTACTTC.

This clone has just a few counts. Other nucleotide sequences from this sample produce the same CDR3. The V and J genes are TRBV18 and TRBJ1-1; weak D call: TRBD1 (6 bases). The ends were cut back, 3 bases at V and 2 bases at J, with 13 bases in the middle. The CDR3 length is 15 residues. CDR1 is KGHSH, CDR2 LQKENI, per germline. The DNA for the CDR3 is TGTGCCAGCTCACCCCCCGGACAGACCAACACTGAAGCTTTCTTT. Translated, it gives CASSPPGQTNTEAFF.

The gene calls are TRBV11-2 and TRBJ2-5, with 9 bases that match TRBD1. With V trimmed by 0 bases and J by 6 bases, 5 bases remained unmatched. The CDR3 covers 15 residues. Germline assignment: CDR1 SGHAT and CDR2 FQNNGV. This chain's CDR3 is CASSLDRDRVQTQYF. The CDR3 nucleotides are TGTGCCAGCAGCTTAGATCGGGACAGGGTACAGACCCAGTACTTC.

This clone was seen just once. The genes are TRBV5-1 and TRBJ1-4; 7 positions agree with TRBD1. The CDR3 loop spans 17 amino acids. Trimming took 4 bases from V and 7 from J; bases not matched to a gene: 16. The germline V gene encodes CDR1 SGHRS and CDR2 YFSETQ. CDR3 in amino acids: CASSQEQGQARGEKLFF. The CDR3 bases are TGCGCCAGCAGCCAGGAACAAGGACAGGCCAGGGGTGAAAAACTGTTTTTT.

This chain uses TRBV7-9 with TRBJ1-2; 11 nucleotides agree with TRBD1. This CDR3 region has 15 residues. Germline assignment: CDR1 SEHNR and CDR2 FQNEAQ (reference sequence). Trimming cost V 4 bases and J 3 bases; bases outside gene matches: 4. CDR3: CASSYGQGADYGYTF. CDR3 DNA: TGTGCCAGCAGCTACGGACAGGGGGCAGACTATGGCTACACCTTC.

This clone was recorded a few times. V usage is TRBV3-1 (or the pseudogene TRBV3-2) and J usage is TRBJ1-2, with 8 bases identical to TRBD1. In germline, CDR1 is LGHDT, CDR2 YNNKEL (reference sequence). The ends lost 1 base at V and 8 bases at J; junction bases unmatched: 3. The CDR3 is 13 amino acids. The CDR3 region is CASSQAQGVGYTF. The DNA of the CDR3 is TGTGCCAGCAGCCAAGCACAGGGGGTGGGCTACACCTTC.

This clone showed up just once. This sequence joins TRBV24-1 and TRBJ2-5, with 7 bases matching TRBD1. J gave up 4 bases and V 5 bases, and 12 bases lay outside the gene matches. CDR3 length equals 16 residues. Germline lookup yields CDR1 KGHDR and CDR2 SFDVKD. CDR3 residues: CATSVEYAGGTETQYF. DNA for the CDR3: TGTGCCACCAGTGTTGAGTATGCAGGGGGTACAGAGACCCAGTACTTC.

The chain recombines TRBV10-3 with TRBJ2-2; 7 bases match TRBD2. Germline V gives CDR1 ENHRY, CDR2 SYGVKD. V lost 0 bases to trimming and J lost 4 bases; unmatched junction nucleotides: 5. This CDR3 contains 16 residues. The CDR3 spells CAISESGGERTGELFF. The CDR3 DNA reads as TGTGCCATCAGTGAGTCGGGAGGGGAGCGCACCGGGGAGCTGTTTTTT.

The chain has TRBV12-3 or TRBV12-4 and TRBJ1-5, with TRBD1 matching over 9 bases. The CDR3 is 13 amino acids. Unmatched junction bases numbered 4, after V lost 6 bases and J lost 7 bases. CDR3 nucleotide sequence: TGTGCCAGCAGCCCGGGACAGGGACAGCCCCAGCATTTT. Protein product: CASSPGQGQPQHF.

The rearrangement links TRBV5-5 to TRBJ1-5; 11 nucleotides align to TRBD1. Germline V lookup: CDR1 SGHKS, CDR2 YYEKEE (reference sequence). The trim removed 3 bases at V and 0 bases at J, leaving 8 bases unmatched. The CDR3 sequence is 18 residues long. For the CDR3, the DNA is TGTGCCAGCAGCTCCCGGGACAGGGGGATTTATAGCAATCAGCCCCAGCATTTT. As protein: CASSSRDRGIYSNQPQHF.

This clone has just one count. The chain employs TRBV6-5 and TRBJ1-2; TRBD1 matches at 9 bases. The CDR3 totals 15 residues. Germline CDR1 and CDR2: MNHEY and SVGAGI. The trim removed 6 bases at V and 4 bases at J, leaving 9 bases unmatched. The CDR3 here is CASRRPGQGIYGYTF. CDR3 in DNA: TGTGCCAGCAGGAGACCGGGACAGGGTATCTATGGCTACACCTTC.

The rearrangement joins TRBV7-2 to TRBJ2-7; tentative D call: TRBD2 (7 bases). CDR3 length: 13 amino acids. The germline CDR1 and CDR2 sequences are SGHTA and FQGNSA. V was cut by 5 bases and J by 2 bases, with 10 bases left in between. CDR3: CASSRGGPYEQYF. The CDR3 DNA sequence: TGTGCCAGCAGCCGCGGGGGCCCCTACGAGCAGTACTTC.

The chain recombines TRBV19 with TRBJ1-1; 7 nucleotides agree with TRBD1. The CDR3 runs to 16 residues. V gave up 4 bases and J gave up 4 bases; unmatched junction bases: 12. Germline CDR1 reads LNHDA; CDR2 reads SQIVND (reference sequence). The CDR3 sequence is CASSNRERSGGTEAFF. CDR3 bases: TGTGCCAGTAGTAACAGGGAAAGATCAGGGGGCACTGAAGCTTTCTTT.

The chain recombines TRBV2 with TRBJ1-5; 9 bases line up with TRBD1. Germline-derived CDR1 and CDR2 are SNHLY and FYNNEI. The CDR3 totals 15 residues. After removal of 4 bases from V and 6 bases from J, the junction contained 7 bases not matched to a gene. The CDR3 sequence: CASSADRGTVQPQHF. CDR3 in DNA: TGTGCCAGCAGTGCAGACAGGGGGACGGTTCAGCCCCAGCATTTT.

This clone appeared a few times. The chain has TRBV2 and TRBJ1-5, with D unclear. Germline CDR1 and CDR2: SNHLY and FYNNEI. The ends were cut back, 2 bases at V and 0 bases at J, with 5 bases in the middle. CDR3 length equals 14 residues. The chain's CDR3 is CASSEQNSNQPQHF. The CDR3 nucleotides read TGTGCCAGCAGTGAACAGAATAGCAATCAGCCCCAGCATTTT.

The chain couples TRBV27 to TRBJ1-6, with 8 bases matching TRBD1. Trimming at V came to 5 bases and at J to 9 bases, leaving 0 bases not matched to a gene. CDR3 length: 12 residues. CDR1 and CDR2 from the germline V gene are MNHEY and SMNVEV (reference sequence). Written as DNA, the CDR3 is TGTGCCAGCAGTGACAGGGGTTCACCCCTCCACTTT. Translation gives CASSDRGSPLHF.

The sample holds one count of this clone. The chain combines TRBV27 with TRBJ1-2; tentatively, D is TRBD1 (6 bases). Germline V gives CDR1 MNHEY, CDR2 SMNVEV (reference sequence). The ends were cut back, 5 bases at V and 1 base at J, with 14 bases in the middle. The CDR3 is 15 amino acids. The CDR3, as DNA: TGTGCCAGCAGTCCCCGGACAGCTTTTAACTATGGCTACACCTTC. Protein product: CASSPRTAFNYGYTF.

The chain uses TRBV27 and TRBJ2-3; the D gene is possibly TRBD1 (5 bases). The CDR3 loop spans 14 amino acids. V was clipped by 0 bases and J by 1 base, with 5 bases between them. Germline CDR1 MNHEY, CDR2 SMNVEV (reference sequence). CDR3 loop: CASSLSGGTDTQYF. In DNA, the CDR3 is TGTGCCAGCAGTTTATCAGGGGGCACAGATACGCAGTATTTT.

The chain joins TRBV27 to TRBJ2-1; D not certain. The V end lost 5 bases, the J end lost 6 bases, and 11 bases lay between the germline ends. CDR3 size: 13 residues. Germline lookup yields CDR1 MNHEY and CDR2 SMNVEV (reference sequence). The CDR3 nucleotides read TGTGCCAGCAGTACACTGACTCGCAATGAGCAGTTCTTC. Translation gives CASSTLTRNEQFF.

The chain employs TRBV3-1 (or the pseudogene TRBV3-2) and TRBJ1-2, with 10 bases fitting TRBD1. V shed 3 bases and J 4 bases; nucleotides not matched to a gene: 8. Germline V lookup: CDR1 LGHDT, CDR2 YNNKEL (reference sequence). CDR3 length: 16 amino acids. The CDR3 loop reads CASSHTIRDRGYGYTF. In DNA, the CDR3 is TGTGCCAGCAGCCACACAATCCGGGACAGGGGCTATGGCTACACCTTC.